The 7 T cell receptor beta chains presented below share a single source sample, sequenced in a study of cytomegalovirus exposure and HLA in healthy donors. PCR involved 60 Vbeta and 13 Jbeta primers. Profiling relied on immunoSEQ multiplex PCR, and the TCRdb table lists in-frame clones only, not all of them. The repertoire shows some 46,000 clones; the top ten hold about 1.8%. Sequencing was done on a sample of PBMCs. The receptors shown here come from a woman aged 25 to 39 in good health and CMV-seronegative.

The chain recombines TRBV7-9 with TRBJ1-1, with a tentative D call TRBD1 (5 bases). Germline assignment: CDR1 SEHNR and CDR2 FQNEAQ (reference sequence). The CDR3 spans 14 residues. V lost 6 bases to trimming and J lost 5 bases, with 16 bases between them. The CDR3 reads CASRSNPWTTEAFF. The DNA of the CDR3 is TGTGCCAGCAGGTCAAACCCCTGGACAACTGAAGCTTTCTTT.

The chain carries TRBV7-2 and TRBJ2-7; D gene unclear. Trimming left V 1 base short and J 6 bases short, with 4 bases between. In germline, CDR1 is SGHTA, CDR2 FQGNSA. The CDR3 is 11 amino acids. CDR3 bases: TGTGCCAGCAGCTTAGATAGCGAGCAGTACTTC. As protein: CASSLDSEQYF.

The chain combines TRBV30 with TRBJ2-1, with a tentative D call TRBD1 (5 bases). V was clipped by 5 bases and J by 4 bases, with 15 bases between them. The CDR3 extends over 14 amino acids. CDR1 is GTSNPN and CDR2 is SVGIG in the germline V gene (reference sequence). CDR3 coding DNA: TGTGCCTGGGAACAGGCAATTCTATACAATGAGCAGTTCTTC. This codes for CAWEQAILYNEQFF.

Here the CDR3 DNA reads TGTGCCAGCGGACAGGGGGCTAGGTTCCGGGAGCTGTTTTTT. This gives the protein CASGQGARFRELFF. The chain links TRBV11-3 to TRBJ2-2; TRBD1 aligns across 11 bases. In germline, CDR1 is SGHNT, CDR2 YENEEA. V gave up 8 bases and J gave up 9 bases; unmatched junction bases: 8. The CDR3 totals 14 residues.

The chain recombines TRBV18 with TRBJ1-1; D is uncertain. Germline values: CDR1 KGHSH, CDR2 LQKENI. CDR3 length: 14 residues. Deletions cut 5 bases from V and 0 bases from J, with 10 bases between. CDR3 in DNA: TGTGCCAGCTCATACGGTAGTTTGAACACTGAAGCTTTCTTT. The encoded protein is CASSYGSLNTEAFF.

The V and J genes are TRBV7-7 and TRBJ2-2; 14 nucleotides line up with TRBD2. The junction had 7 bases not matched to a gene; V was cut back by 6 bases and J by 7 bases. The germline V gene encodes CDR1 SSHAT and CDR2 FNYEAQ (reference sequence). This CDR3 has 16 amino acids. CDR3 residues: CASSWGLAGVGGELFF. The CDR3 coding sequence is TGTGCCAGCAGTTGGGGACTAGCGGGAGTTGGCGGGGAGCTGTTTTTT.

This sequence joins TRBV19 and TRBJ2-7; 8 nucleotides agree with TRBD2. This CDR3 has 14 amino acids. Losses at the gene ends were 5 bases for V and 2 bases for J; bases not matched to a gene: 5. CDR1 LNHDA and CDR2 SQIVND come from the germline V gene (reference sequence). This chain's CDR3 is CASSGLAGTYEQYF. In DNA, the CDR3 is TGTGCCAGTAGTGGTCTAGCGGGTACCTACGAGCAGTACTTC.